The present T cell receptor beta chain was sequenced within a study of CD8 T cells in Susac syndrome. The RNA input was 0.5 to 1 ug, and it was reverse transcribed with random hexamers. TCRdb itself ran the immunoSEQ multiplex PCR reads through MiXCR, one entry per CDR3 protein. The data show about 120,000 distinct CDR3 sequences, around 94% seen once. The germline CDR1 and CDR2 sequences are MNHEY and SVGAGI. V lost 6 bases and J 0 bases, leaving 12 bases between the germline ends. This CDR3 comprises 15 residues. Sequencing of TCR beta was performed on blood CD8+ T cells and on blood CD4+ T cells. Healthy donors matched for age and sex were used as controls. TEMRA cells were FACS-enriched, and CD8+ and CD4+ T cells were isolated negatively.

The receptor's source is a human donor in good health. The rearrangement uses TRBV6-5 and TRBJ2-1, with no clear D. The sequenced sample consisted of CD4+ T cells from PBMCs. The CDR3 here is CASRRTGSSYNEQFF. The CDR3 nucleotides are TGTGCCAGCAGGAGAACTGGAAGCTCCTACAATGAGCAGTTCTTC.